This T cell receptor beta chain was profiled in a study of control samples from healthy donors and cancer patients. Measured with immunoSEQ multiplex PCR; TCRdb has only the in-frame clones, and not every one. The table includes 24,000 or so clones, 85% detected once. The trim removed 3 bases at V and 7 bases at J, leaving 3 bases unmatched. Looked up from germline, CDR1 is MNHNS and CDR2 is SASEGT. The CDR3 sequence is 14 residues long. This receptor was obtained from a man between 60 and 70 years old with head and neck cancer. The chain carries TRBV6-1 and TRBJ2-2, with 9 nucleotides matching TRBD1. Sample: PBMCs. This CDR3 reads CASSDGQGNGELFF. The CDR3 DNA reads TGTGCCAGCAGTGATGGACAGGGGAACGGGGAGCTGTTTTTT.